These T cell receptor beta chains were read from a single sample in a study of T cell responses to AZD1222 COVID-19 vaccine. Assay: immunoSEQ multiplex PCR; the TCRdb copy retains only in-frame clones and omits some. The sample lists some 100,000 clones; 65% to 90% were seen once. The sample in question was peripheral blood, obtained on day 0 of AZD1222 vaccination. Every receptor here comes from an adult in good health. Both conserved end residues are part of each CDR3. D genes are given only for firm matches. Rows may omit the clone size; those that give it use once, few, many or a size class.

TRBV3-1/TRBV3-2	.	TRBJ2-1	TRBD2	TGTGCCAGCAGCCCCCGGGTAGCGGGGTACAATGAGCAGTTCTTC	CASSPRVAGYNEQFF
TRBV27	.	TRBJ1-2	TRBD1	TGTGCCAGCAGTGCCTCCGGGACAGATCCCTATGGCTACACCTTC	CASSASGTDPYGYTF
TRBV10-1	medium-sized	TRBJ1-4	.	TGCGCCAGCAGTGAGGCCGTGGATGAAAAACTGTTTTTT	CASSEAVDEKLFF
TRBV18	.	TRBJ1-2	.	TGTGCCAGCTCACCACCGTTTGCGGGAGGTGGCTACACCTTC	CASSPPFAGGGYTF
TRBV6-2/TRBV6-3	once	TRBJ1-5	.	TGTGCCAGCAGTAAGGTTTGGAATCAGCCCCAGCATTTT	CASSKVWNQPQHF
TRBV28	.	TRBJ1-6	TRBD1	TGTGCCAGCAGTTTATCGACAGGGAGGGATTCACCCCTCCACTTT	CASSLSTGRDSPLHF
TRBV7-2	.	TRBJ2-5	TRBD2	TGTGCCAGCAGCTTAGATGGGCCTAGCGGGACGGAGACCCAGTACTTC	CASSLDGPSGTETQYF
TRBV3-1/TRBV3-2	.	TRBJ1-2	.	TGTGCCAGCAGCCGTTCGGGTAACTATGGCTACACCTTC	CASSRSGNYGYTF
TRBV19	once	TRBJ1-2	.	TGTGCCAGTAGTATAGTCGGATCTAACTATGGCTACACCTTC	CASSIVGSNYGYTF
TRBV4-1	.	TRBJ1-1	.	TGCGCCAGCAGCCAAGATCCCCGGGAGGTGAACACTGAAGCTTTCTTT	CASSQDPREVNTEAFF
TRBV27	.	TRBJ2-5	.	TGTGCCAGCAGTTCCTTTAGCGGAAGGGTAGAGACCCAGTACTTC	CASSSFSGRVETQYF
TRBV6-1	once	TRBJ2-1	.	TGTGCCAGCAGTGAAGAGGGGCGCAGGGACAATGAGCAGTTCTTC	CASSEEGRRDNEQFF
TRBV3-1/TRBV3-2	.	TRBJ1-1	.	TGTGCCAGCAGCCAAGCTCCGCCCGGGGAAGACACTGAAGCTTTCTTT	CASSQAPPGEDTEAFF
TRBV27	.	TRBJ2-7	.	TGTGCCAGCAGTGGGCACGGGGCCCACTCCTACGAGCAGTACTTC	CASSGHGAHSYEQYF
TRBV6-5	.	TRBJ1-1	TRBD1	TGTGCCAGCAGTTATGGACAGGGAGACACTGAAGCTTTCTTT	CASSYGQGDTEAFF
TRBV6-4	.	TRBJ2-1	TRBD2	TGTGCCAGCAGCAAGACGGGCAGCGGGGGGGATGAGCAGTTCTTC	CASSKTGSGGDEQFF
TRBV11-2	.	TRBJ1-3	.	TGTGCCAGCAGCTTGGGGGCGAATATGGCTGGAAACACCATATATTTT	CASSLGANMAGNTIYF
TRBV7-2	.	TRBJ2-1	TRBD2	TGTGCCAGCAGCTCTAGCGGGAGGGCGGGGAATGAGCAGTTCTTC	CASSSSGRAGNEQFF
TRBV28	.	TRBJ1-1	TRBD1	TGTGCCAGCACCACTACAGGGGGACAGTATGAAGCTTTCTTT	CASTTTGGQYEAFF
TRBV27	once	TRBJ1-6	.	TGTGCCAGCAGTCCCCGCTTTCTGGGGAATTCACCCCTCCACTTT	CASSPRFLGNSPLHF
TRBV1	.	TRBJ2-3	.	TGCACCAGCAGCCAAGATCTTGGTTCCCGTTGTTCGCGCACAGATACGCAGTATTTT	CTSSQDLGSRCSRTDTQYF
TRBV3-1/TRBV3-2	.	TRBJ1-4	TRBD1	TGTGCCAGCAGCCAAGTCCCCGCGAGGACAGGGGGTGAAAAACTGTTTTTT	CASSQVPARTGGEKLFF
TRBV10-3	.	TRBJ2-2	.	TGTGCCATCAGTGGCCAGGCAGGGACCGGGGAGCTGTTTTTT	CAISGQAGTGELFF